The rows below give T cell receptor beta chains drawn from one sample of a study of CD8+ T cells in alopecia areata. Clones were read by immunoSEQ multiplex PCR, and TCRdb kept only the in-frame ones, dropping some. The data hold 110,000 or so clones, with more than 30% observed a single time. The sample comprised CD4+ T cells sorted from blood. Receptor source: a human donor with alopecia areata. Both conserved end residues are trimmed from each CDR3. Fields, in order: V gene, CDR3 protein.

v_call: TRBV5-1
cdr3_aa: ASSFRETQY

v_call: TRBV7-3
cdr3_aa: ASSFGTVPYEQY

v_call: TRBV4-3
cdr3_aa: AIGTGPATNEKLF

v_call: TRBV7-2
cdr3_aa: ASSTLRGRTGNEQF

v_call: TRBV28
cdr3_aa: ASRPSRVYGYT

v_call: TRBV7-7
cdr3_aa: ASSVGHTSNTGELF

v_call: TRBV2
cdr3_aa: ASQWDLGYIQY

v_call: TRBV7-2
cdr3_aa: ASSLGKASGPYEQY

v_call: TRBV30
cdr3_aa: AWSVTRTSVNAYNEQF

v_call: TRBV7-3
cdr3_aa: ASSLNAGARTEAF

v_call: TRBV14
cdr3_aa: ASSQAKGARSYGYT

v_call: TRBV9
cdr3_aa: ASSVESGTTQF

v_call: TRBV28
cdr3_aa: ASRAGPRYEQY

v_call: TRBV29-1
cdr3_aa: SVGTRQAEQF

v_call: TRBV29-1
cdr3_aa: SAKMSDNSPLH

v_call: TRBV29-1
cdr3_aa: SVALAGGPYEQY

v_call: TRBV5-1
cdr3_aa: ASSQGNGGETQY

v_call: TRBV27
cdr3_aa: ASTPRASGRYEQY

v_call: TRBV4-3
cdr3_aa: ASSPELQGGRVTGGYT

v_call: TRBV2
cdr3_aa: ASSEARGPGYT

v_call: TRBV4-3
cdr3_aa: ASSQAQGGRDTQY

v_call: TRBV19
cdr3_aa: ASSIVTLDEQF

v_call: TRBV30
cdr3_aa: AWSSTDTQY

v_call: TRBV30
cdr3_aa: AWADGTDTQY

v_call: TRBV5-1
cdr3_aa: ASAAGLDTQY

v_call: TRBV5-1
cdr3_aa: ASSLSAGAAGANVLT

v_call: TRBV28
cdr3_aa: ASSPQGYGYT

v_call: TRBV15
cdr3_aa: ATSRDLAGGSDTQY

v_call: TRBV11-2
cdr3_aa: ASSLEITGFYEQY

v_call: TRBV4-3
cdr3_aa: ASSPGLGEGIQY

v_call: TRBV29-1
cdr3_aa: SATFGNTIY

v_call: TRBV28
cdr3_aa: ASSLKGQLYEQY

v_call: TRBV5-1
cdr3_aa: ASGTGTTYGYT

v_call: TRBV30
cdr3_aa: AWSPPWGRGQAGSSYEQY

v_call: TRBV30
cdr3_aa: AWRKLGPGTGNPYEQY

v_call: TRBV29-1
cdr3_aa: SVDVTSGGV

v_call: TRBV6-5
cdr3_aa: ASSSRGSGGDEQF

v_call: TRBV5-1
cdr3_aa: ASSLQETQY

v_call: TRBV9
cdr3_aa: ASSVVSSGHNEQF

v_call: TRBV23-1
cdr3_aa: APSGDRGAEQY

v_call: TRBV7-2
cdr3_aa: ASSTFQRGGRYNEQF

v_call: TRBV7-2
cdr3_aa: ASSQRQTQY

v_call: TRBV6-5
cdr3_aa: ASSYSLGEVGTQY